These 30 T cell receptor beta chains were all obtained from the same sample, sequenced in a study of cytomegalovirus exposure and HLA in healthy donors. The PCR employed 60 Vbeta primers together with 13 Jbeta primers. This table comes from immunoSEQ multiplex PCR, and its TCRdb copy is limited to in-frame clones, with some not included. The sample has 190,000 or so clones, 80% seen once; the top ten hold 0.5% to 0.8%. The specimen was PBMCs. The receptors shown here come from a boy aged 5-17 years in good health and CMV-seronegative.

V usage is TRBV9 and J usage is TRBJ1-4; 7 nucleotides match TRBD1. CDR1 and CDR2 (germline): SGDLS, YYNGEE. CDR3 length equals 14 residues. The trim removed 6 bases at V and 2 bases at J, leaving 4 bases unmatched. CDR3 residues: CASNRQGTNEKLFF. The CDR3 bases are TGTGCCAGCAATCGACAGGGCACTAATGAAAAACTGTTTTTT.

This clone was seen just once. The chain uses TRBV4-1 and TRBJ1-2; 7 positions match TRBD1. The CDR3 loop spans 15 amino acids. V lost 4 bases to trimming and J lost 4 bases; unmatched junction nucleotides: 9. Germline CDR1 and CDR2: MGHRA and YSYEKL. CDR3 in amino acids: CASSRPGTALYGYTF. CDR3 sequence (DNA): TGCGCCAGCAGCCGGCCTGGGACAGCACTCTATGGCTACACCTTC.

The CDR3 reads CASSFSEGQGTFAQYF. The CDR3 DNA reads as TGTGCCAGCAGCTTTTCAGAAGGACAGGGGACGTTTGCGCAGTATTTT. This chain joins TRBV7-8 and TRBJ2-3, with 9 nucleotides matching TRBD1. The germline V gene encodes CDR1 SGHVS and CDR2 FQNEAQ. The CDR3 sequence is 16 residues long. V was pared by 3 bases and J by 10 bases, with 14 bases of the junction left unmatched.

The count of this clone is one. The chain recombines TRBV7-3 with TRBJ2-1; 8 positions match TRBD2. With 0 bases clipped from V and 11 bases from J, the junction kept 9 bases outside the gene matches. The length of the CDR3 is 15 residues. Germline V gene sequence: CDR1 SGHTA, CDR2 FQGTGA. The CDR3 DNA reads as TGTGCCAGCAGCTTAACGGGTCTAATAGCGGGACAGCAGTTCTTC. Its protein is CASSLTGLIAGQQFF.

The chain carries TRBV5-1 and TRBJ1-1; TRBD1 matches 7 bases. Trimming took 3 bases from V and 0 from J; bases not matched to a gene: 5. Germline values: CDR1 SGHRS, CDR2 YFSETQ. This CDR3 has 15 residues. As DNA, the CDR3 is TGCGCCAGCAGCTCAACAGGGGTCATGAACACTGAAGCTTTCTTT. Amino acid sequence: CASSSTGVMNTEAFF.

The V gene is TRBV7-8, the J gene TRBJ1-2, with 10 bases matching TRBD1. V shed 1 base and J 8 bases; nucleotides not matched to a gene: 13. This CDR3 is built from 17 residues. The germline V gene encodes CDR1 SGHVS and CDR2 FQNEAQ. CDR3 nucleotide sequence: TGTGCCAGCAGCTTAGGTGGGACAGGGGCCTCTTCGAGGGGCTACACCTTC. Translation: CASSLGGTGASSRGYTF.

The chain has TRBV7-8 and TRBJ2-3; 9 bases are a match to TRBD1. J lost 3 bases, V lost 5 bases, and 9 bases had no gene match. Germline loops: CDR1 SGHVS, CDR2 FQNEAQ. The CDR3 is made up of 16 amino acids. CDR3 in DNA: TGTGCCAGCAGCCCGGACAGGGGCCGCCCTACAGATACGCAGTATTTT. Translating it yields CASSPDRGRPTDTQYF. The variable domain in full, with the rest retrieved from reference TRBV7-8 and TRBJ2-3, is GAGVSQSPRYKVAKRGQDVALRCDPISGHVSLFWYQQALGQGPEFLTYFQNEAQLDKSGLPSDRFFAERPEGSVSTLKIQRTQQEDSAVYLCASSPDRGRPTDTQYFGPGTRLTVL.

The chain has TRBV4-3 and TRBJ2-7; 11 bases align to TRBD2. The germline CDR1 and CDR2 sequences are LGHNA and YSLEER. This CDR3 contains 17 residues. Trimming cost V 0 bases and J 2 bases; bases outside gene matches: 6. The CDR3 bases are TGCGCCAGCAGCCAAGACCAGCTAGCGGGGGGAACCTACGAGCAGTACTTC. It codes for CASSQDQLAGGTYEQYF.

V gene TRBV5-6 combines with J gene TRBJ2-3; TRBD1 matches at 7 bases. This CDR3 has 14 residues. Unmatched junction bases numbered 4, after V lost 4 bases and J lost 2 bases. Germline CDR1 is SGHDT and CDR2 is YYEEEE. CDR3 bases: TGTGCCAGCAGCCTTGGGACAGCCACAGATACGCAGTATTTT. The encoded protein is CASSLGTATDTQYF.

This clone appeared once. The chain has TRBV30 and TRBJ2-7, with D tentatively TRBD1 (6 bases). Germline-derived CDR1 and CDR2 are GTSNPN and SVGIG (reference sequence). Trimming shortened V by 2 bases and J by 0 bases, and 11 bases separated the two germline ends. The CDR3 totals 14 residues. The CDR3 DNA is TGTGCCTGGAGTCTCGGGACATACTCCTACGAGCAGTACTTC. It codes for CAWSLGTYSYEQYF. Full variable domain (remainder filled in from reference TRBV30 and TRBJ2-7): SQTIHQWPATLVQPVGSPLSLECTVEGTSNPNLYWYRQAAGRGLQLLFYSVGIGQISSEVPQNLSASRPQDRQFILSSKKLLLSDSGFYLCAWSLGTYSYEQYFGPGTRLTVT.

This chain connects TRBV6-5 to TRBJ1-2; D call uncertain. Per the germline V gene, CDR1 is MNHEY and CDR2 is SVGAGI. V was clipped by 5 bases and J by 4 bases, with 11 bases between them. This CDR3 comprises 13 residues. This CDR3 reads CASSKTSSYGYTF. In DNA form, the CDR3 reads TGTGCCAGCAGTAAAACCTCTAGCTATGGCTACACCTTC.

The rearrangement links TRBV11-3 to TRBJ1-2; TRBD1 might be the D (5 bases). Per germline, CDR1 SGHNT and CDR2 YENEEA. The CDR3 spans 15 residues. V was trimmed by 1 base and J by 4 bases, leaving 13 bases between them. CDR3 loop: CASSLGNQRGYGYTF. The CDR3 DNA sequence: TGTGCCAGCAGCTTAGGGAACCAAAGGGGCTATGGCTACACCTTC. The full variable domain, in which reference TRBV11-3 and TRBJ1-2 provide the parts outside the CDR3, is EAGVVQSPRYKIIEKKQPVAFWCNPISGHNTLYWYLQNLGQGPELLIRYENEEAVDDSQLPKDRFSAERLKGVDSTLKIQPAELGDSAVYLCASSLGNQRGYGYTFGSGTRLTVV.

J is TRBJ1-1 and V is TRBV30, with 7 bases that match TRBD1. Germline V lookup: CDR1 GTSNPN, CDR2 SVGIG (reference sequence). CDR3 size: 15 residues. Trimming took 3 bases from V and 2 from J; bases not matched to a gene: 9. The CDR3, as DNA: TGTGCCTGGAGCGGGACAGTCTCCTCTAACACTGAAGCTTTCTTT. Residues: CAWSGTVSSNTEAFF.

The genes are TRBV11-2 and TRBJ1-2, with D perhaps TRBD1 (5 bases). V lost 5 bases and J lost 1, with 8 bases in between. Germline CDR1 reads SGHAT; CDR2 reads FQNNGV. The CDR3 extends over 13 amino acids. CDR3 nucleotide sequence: TGTGCCAGCAGCATGCAGGGTAACTATGGCTACACCTTC. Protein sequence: CASSMQGNYGYTF.

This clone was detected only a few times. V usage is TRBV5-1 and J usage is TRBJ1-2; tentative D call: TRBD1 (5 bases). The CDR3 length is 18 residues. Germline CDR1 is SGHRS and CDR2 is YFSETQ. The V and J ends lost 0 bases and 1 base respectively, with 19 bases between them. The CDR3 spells CASSLEGHGAAFNYGYTF. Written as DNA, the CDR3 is TGCGCCAGCAGCTTGGAGGGGCACGGTGCCGCCTTTAACTATGGCTACACCTTC.

CDR3 in amino acids: CATSPGGNEQFF. The CDR3 nucleotides read TGTGCCACAAGCCCAGGGGGCAATGAGCAGTTCTTC. The chain uses TRBV6-6 and TRBJ2-1; 7 positions agree with TRBD1. The CDR3 has 12 residues. Germline-derived CDR1 and CDR2 are MNHNY and SVGAGI (reference sequence). After removal of 10 bases from V and 6 bases from J, the junction contained 6 bases not matched to a gene.

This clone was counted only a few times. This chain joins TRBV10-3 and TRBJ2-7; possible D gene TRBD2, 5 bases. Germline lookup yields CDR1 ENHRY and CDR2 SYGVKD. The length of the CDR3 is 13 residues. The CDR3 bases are TGTGCGATGGGAGTACCTCCAACCTACGAGCAGTACTTC. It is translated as CAMGVPPTYEQYF.

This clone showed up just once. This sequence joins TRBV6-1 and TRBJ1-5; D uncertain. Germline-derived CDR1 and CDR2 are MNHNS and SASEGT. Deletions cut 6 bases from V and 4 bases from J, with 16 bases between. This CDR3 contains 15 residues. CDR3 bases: TGTGCCAGCAGCGAGACACTTTACTTGAATCAGCCCCAGCATTTT. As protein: CASSETLYLNQPQHF.

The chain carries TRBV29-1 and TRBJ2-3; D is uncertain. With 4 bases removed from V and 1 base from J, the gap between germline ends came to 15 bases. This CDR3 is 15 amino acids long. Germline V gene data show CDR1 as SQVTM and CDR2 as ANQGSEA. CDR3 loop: CSVAPKLRGTDTQYF. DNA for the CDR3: TGCAGCGTTGCTCCCAAGCTACGGGGCACAGATACGCAGTATTTT.

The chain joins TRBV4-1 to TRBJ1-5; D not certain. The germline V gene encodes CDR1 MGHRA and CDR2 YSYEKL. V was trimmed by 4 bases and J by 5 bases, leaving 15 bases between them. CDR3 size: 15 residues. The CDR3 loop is CASSPDGVAHQPQHF. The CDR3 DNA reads TGCGCCAGCAGCCCCGACGGGGTGGCCCATCAGCCCCAGCATTTT.

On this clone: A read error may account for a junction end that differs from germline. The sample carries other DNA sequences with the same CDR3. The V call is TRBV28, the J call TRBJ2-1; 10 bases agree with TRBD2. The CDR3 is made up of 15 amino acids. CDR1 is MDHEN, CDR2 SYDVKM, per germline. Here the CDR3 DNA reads TGCGCCAGCAGTCCCGGGACTAGCGCTCACAATGAGCAGTTCTTC. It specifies CASSPGTSAHNEQFF.

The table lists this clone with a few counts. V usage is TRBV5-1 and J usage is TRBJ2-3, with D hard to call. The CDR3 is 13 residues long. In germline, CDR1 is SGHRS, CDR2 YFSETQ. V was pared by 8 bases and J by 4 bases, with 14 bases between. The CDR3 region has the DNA TGCGCCAGTACCACTGAACTCGCAGATACGCAGTATTTT. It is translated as CASTTELADTQYF.

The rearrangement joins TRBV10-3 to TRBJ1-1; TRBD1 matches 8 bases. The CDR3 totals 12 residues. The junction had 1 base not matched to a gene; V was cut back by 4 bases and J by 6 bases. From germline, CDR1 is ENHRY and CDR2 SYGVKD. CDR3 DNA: TGTGCCATCAGTGTACAGGGGGCTGAAGCTTTCTTT. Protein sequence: CAISVQGAEAFF.

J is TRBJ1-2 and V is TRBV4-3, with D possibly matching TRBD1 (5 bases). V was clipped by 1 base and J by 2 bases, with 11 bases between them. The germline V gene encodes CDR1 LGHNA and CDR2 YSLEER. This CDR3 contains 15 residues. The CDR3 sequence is CASSQVIPGNYGYTF. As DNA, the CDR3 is TGCGCCAGCAGCCAAGTAATCCCAGGGAACTATGGCTACACCTTC.

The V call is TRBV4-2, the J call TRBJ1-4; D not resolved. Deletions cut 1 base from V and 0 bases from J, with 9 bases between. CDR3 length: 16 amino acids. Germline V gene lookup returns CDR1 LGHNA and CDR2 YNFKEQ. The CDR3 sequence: CASSQVARTTNEKLFF. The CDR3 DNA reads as TGTGCCAGCAGCCAAGTGGCCAGAACAACTAATGAAAAACTGTTTTTT.

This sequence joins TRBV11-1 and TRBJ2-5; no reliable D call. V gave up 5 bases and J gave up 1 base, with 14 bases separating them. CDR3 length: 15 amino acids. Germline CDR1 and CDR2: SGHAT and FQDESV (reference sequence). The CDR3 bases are TGTGCCAGCAGCCCCTCCTGGGCATCCCAAGAGACCCAGTACTTC. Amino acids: CASSPSWASQETQYF.

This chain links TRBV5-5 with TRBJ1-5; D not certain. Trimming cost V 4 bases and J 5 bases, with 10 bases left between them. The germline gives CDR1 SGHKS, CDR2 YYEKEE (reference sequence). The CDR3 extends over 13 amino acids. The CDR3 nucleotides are TGTGCCAGCAGCGCGGGGATGGATCAGCCCCAGCATTTT. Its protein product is CASSAGMDQPQHF.

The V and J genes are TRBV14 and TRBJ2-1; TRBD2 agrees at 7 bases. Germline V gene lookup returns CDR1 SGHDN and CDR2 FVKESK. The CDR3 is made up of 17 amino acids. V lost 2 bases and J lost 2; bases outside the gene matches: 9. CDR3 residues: CASSQTAGLAAYNEQFF. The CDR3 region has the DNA TGTGCCAGCAGCCAAACCGCAGGCCTAGCGGCCTACAATGAGCAGTTCTTC.

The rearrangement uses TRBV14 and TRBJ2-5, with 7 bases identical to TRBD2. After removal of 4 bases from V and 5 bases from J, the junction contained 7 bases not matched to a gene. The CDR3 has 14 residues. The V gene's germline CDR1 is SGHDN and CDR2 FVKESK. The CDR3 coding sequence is TGTGCCAGCAGCCGGATCCAGGGAGGGGAGACCCAGTACTTC. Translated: CASSRIQGGETQYF.

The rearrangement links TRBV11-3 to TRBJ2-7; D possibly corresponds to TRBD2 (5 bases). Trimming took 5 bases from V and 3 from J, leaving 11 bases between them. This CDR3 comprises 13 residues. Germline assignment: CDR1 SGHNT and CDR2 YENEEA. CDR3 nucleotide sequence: TGTGCCAGCAGCCTTACTAGTTTCTACGAGCAGTACTTC. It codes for CASSLTSFYEQYF.